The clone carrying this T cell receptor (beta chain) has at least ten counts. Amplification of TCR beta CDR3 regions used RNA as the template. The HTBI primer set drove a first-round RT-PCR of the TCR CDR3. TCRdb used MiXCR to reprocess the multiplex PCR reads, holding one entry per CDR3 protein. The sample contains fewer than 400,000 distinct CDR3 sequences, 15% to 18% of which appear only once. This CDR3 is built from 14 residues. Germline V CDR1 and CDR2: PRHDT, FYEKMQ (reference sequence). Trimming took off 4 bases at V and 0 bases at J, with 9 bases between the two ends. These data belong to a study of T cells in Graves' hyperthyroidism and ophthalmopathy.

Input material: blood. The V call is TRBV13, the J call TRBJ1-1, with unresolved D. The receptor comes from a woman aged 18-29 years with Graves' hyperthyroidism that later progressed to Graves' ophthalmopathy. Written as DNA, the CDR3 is TGTGCCAGCAGCTGGAGAGAAATGAACACTGAAGCTTTCTTT. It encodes CASSWREMNTEAFF.